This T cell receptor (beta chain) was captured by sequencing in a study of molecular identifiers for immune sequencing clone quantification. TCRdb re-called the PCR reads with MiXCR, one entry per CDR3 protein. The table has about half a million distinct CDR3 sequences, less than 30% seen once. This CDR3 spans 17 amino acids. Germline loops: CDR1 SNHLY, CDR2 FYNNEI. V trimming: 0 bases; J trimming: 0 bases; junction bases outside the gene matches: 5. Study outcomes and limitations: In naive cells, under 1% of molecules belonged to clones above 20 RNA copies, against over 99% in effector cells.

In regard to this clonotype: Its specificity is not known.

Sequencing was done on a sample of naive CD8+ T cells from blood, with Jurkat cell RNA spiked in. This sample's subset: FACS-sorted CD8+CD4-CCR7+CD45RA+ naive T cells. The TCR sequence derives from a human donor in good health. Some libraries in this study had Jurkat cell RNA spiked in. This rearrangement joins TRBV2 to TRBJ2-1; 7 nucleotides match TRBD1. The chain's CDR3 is CASSEAPGQSSYNEQFF. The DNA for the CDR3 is TGTGCCAGCAGTGAAGCCCCGGGACAGAGCTCCTACAATGAGCAGTTCTTC.